The clone carrying this T cell receptor beta chain turned up a few times. What it binds is not known. Sequencing used immunoSEQ multiplex PCR; TCRdb keeps in-frame clones, though not all of them. This sample yields about 60,000 clones, of which about 88% are seen a single time; approximately 7.4% belongs to the top ten. This entry comes from a study of a mutant IDH1 vaccine in newly diagnosed glioma. Sample time point: week 5, during vaccination. It was 300 ug of mutant IDH1 20-mer peptide that made up each vaccine dose, given with topical imiquimod. Newly diagnosed WHO grade 3 or 4 IDH1-mutant, ATRX-lost astrocytomas were identified in the donors. Germline lookup yields CDR1 SGHTA and CDR2 FQGNSA. This CDR3 has 14 amino acids. V lost 4 bases, J lost 2 bases, and 11 bases lay in between.

The receptor was isolated from a woman in her fifties or sixties with glioma. The input for sequencing was PBMCs, taken from a glioma patient whose treatment included an IDH1 peptide vaccine. This chain uses TRBV7-2 with TRBJ1-2; D is unresolved. This chain's CDR3 is CASSSRAGNYGYTF. CDR3 nucleotide sequence: TGTGCCAGCAGCTCGCGAGCCGGAAACTATGGCTACACCTTC. The full variable domain, its missing parts supplied by reference TRBV7-2 and TRBJ1-2, is GAGVSQSPSNKVTEKGKDVELRCDPISGHTALYWYRQSLGQGLEFLIYFQGNSAPDKSGLPSDRFSAERTGGSVSTLTIQRTQQEDSAVYLCASSSRAGNYGYTFGSGTRLTVV.